This section outlines one TCR beta chain sequence together with its context. Germline-derived CDR1 and CDR2 are SGHTA and FQGTGA. The CDR3 is made up of 15 amino acids. Trimming at V came to 1 base and at J to 5 bases, leaving 7 bases not matched to a gene. Profiled with immunoSEQ multiplex PCR; TCRdb holds only in-frame clones, not every one. The sample lists hundreds of thousands of clones; roughly 98% were seen once. This record belongs to a study of shared clonotypes between healthy human individuals. Naive CD8 cells lacked CD45RO, underwent positive selection for CCR7 and left out terminally differentiated effector memory CD45RA+ cells.

The genes are TRBV7-3 and TRBJ2-5, with TRBD2 matching over 7 bases. Sequencing was done on a sample of naive CD8+ T cells sorted from blood. This TCR derives from a man under 40 in good health. DNA of the CDR3: TGTGCCAGCAGCTTAAGCGGGAGTAACGGGGAGACCCAGTACTTC. It codes for CASSLSGSNGETQYF.